These T cell receptor beta chains were read from a single sample in a study of blood T cell repertoires in COVID-19. This table comes from immunoSEQ multiplex PCR, and its TCRdb copy is limited to in-frame clones, with some not included. Of more than 150,000 clones in the sample, roughly nine tenths were seen once. Source material: peripheral blood. The receptors shown here come from a man between 40 and 49 years old with acute or convalescent COVID-19. The CDR3 runs from the conserved cysteine through the conserved F or W. D genes are given only for firm matches. The size field is filled for only some rows; it gives once, few, many or a size class.

V	size	D	J	CDR3	DNA
TRBV27	-	TRBD1	TRBJ1-2	CASSTTGAGNYGYTF	TGTGCCAGCAGTACCACAGGGGCGGGAAACTATGGCTACACCTTC
TRBV7-2	-	TRBD1	TRBJ1-5	CASSLGGGVQPQHF	TGTGCCAGCAGCTTAGGAGGGGGCGTTCAGCCCCAGCATTTT
TRBV19	-	TRBD1	TRBJ1-3	CASSPRPGQVTSGNTIYF	TGTGCCAGTAGTCCCCGACCGGGACAGGTGACCTCTGGAAACACCATATATTTT
TRBV6-5	-	-	TRBJ2-5	CASSYADSQETQYF	TGTGCCAGCAGTTACGCGGACAGTCAAGAGACCCAGTACTTC
TRBV9	-	TRBD2	TRBJ2-5	CASSQGPSGGAEETQYF	TGTGCCAGCAGCCAGGGGCCTAGCGGGGGGGCAGAAGAGACCCAGTACTTC
TRBV15	-	-	TRBJ2-6	CATSRDRDGANVLTF	TGTGCCACCAGCAGAGACAGGGATGGGGCCAACGTCCTGACTTTC
TRBV27	-	-	TRBJ2-5	CASCSNGPQETQYF	TGTGCCAGCTGCTCGAATGGCCCGCAAGAGACCCAGTACTTC
TRBV13	-	-	TRBJ2-6	CASSLGGGIGANVLTF	TGTGCCAGCAGCTTAGGAGGAGGGATCGGGGCCAACGTCCTGACTTTC
TRBV19	-	TRBD1	TRBJ1-2	CASSAPGQGNYGYTF	TGTGCCAGTAGTGCACCGGGACAGGGGAACTATGGCTACACCTTC
TRBV6-4	-	-	TRBJ2-1	CASSEELGAEQFF	TGTGCCAGCAGTGAGGAGTTAGGGGCTGAGCAGTTCTTC
TRBV3-1/TRBV3-2	-	-	TRBJ2-6	CASSLTASGANVLTF	TGTGCCAGCAGCCTGACTGCCTCCGGGGCCAACGTCCTGACTTTC
TRBV7-2	-	TRBD1	TRBJ2-2	CASSLDGTGETGELFF	TGTGCCAGCAGCTTGGACGGGACAGGGGAGACCGGGGAGCTGTTTTTT
TRBV6-5	once	-	TRBJ1-3	CASSYQQQGSGNTIYF	TGTGCCAGCAGTTACCAACAACAGGGTTCTGGAAACACCATATATTTT
TRBV9	-	-	TRBJ1-3	CASSVDPVRGGNTIYF	TGTGCCAGCAGCGTAGACCCTGTGAGGGGAGGTAACACCATATATTTT
TRBV30	once	TRBD1	TRBJ1-4	CAWSSRQGSNEKLFF	TGTGCCTGGAGTAGTCGACAGGGGAGTAATGAAAAACTGTTTTTT
TRBV4-3	-	-	TRBJ1-4	CASSQDKSEKLFF	TGCGCCAGCAGCCAAGACAAATCAGAAAAACTGTTTTTT
TRBV6-2/TRBV6-3	few	-	TRBJ1-2	CASSFGSFQGYTF	TGTGCCAGCAGTTTCGGGTCATTCCAAGGCTACACCTTC
TRBV6-4	-	-	TRBJ2-3	CASTAQPGGSTDTQYF	TGTGCCAGCACCGCACAACCGGGGGGCAGCACAGATACGCAGTATTTT
TRBV5-1	-	TRBD1	TRBJ2-5	CASSTQTGDEETQYF	TGCGCCAGCAGCACCCAAACAGGGGATGAGGAGACCCAGTACTTC
TRBV2	-	-	TRBJ2-7	CASIEATRGEQYF	TGTGCCAGCATTGAGGCCACTCGAGGGGAGCAGTACTTC
TRBV4-1	-	-	TRBJ2-1	CASSQEVPGFRSNEQFF	TGCGCCAGCAGCCAAGAAGTCCCGGGGTTCAGATCCAATGAGCAGTTCTTC
TRBV2	-	TRBD1	TRBJ1-1	CASSGQGASWTEAFF	TGTGCCAGCAGTGGACAGGGGGCCTCTTGGACTGAAGCTTTCTTT
TRBV6-5	-	-	TRBJ1-2	CASRDSSYGYTF	TGTGCCAGCAGGGACAGTTCCTATGGCTACACCTTC
TRBV5-6	once	TRBD1	TRBJ1-1	CASSLGGTGLVLSAFF	TGTGCCAGCAGCTTGGGCGGGACAGGGCTGGTGCTTTCAGCTTTCTTT
TRBV11-2	-	TRBD1	TRBJ1-2	CASSLEGTGVSDTF	TGTGCCAGCAGCTTAGAGGGGACAGGGGTCTCCGACACCTTC
TRBV11-3	-	-	TRBJ1-1	CASSLRGMNTEAFF	TGTGCCAGCAGCTTACGGGGGATGAACACTGAAGCTTTCTTT
TRBV7-9	-	-	TRBJ2-6	CASSRSRGMAPGANVLTF	TGTGCCAGCAGCCGCAGTAGGGGGATGGCCCCTGGGGCCAACGTCCTGACTTTC
TRBV19	-	-	TRBJ1-1	CASQGSRTVRTEAFF	TGTGCCAGCCAGGGATCCCGAACAGTAAGAACTGAAGCTTTCTTT
TRBV29-1	-	TRBD2	TRBJ2-1	CSVEGASGGSYNEQFF	TGCAGCGTTGAAGGGGCTAGCGGGGGGTCCTACAATGAGCAGTTCTTC
TRBV25-1	few	-	TRBJ2-1	CASSAAGAFTYNEQFF	TGTGCCAGCAGCGCCGCGGGGGCCTTTACCTACAATGAGCAGTTCTTC
TRBV5-1	-	TRBD1	TRBJ1-3	CASSSSDRGSGNTIYF	TGCGCCAGCAGCTCTAGCGACAGGGGCTCTGGAAACACCATATATTTT
TRBV5-6	few	-	TRBJ1-1	CASSLDPVNTEAFF	TGTGCCAGCAGCTTGGATCCAGTGAACACTGAAGCTTTCTTT
TRBV6-2/TRBV6-3	-	-	TRBJ1-5	CASSYGGRQPQHF	TGTGCCAGCAGTTACGGGGGCCGTCAGCCCCAGCATTTT
TRBV10-3	-	-	TRBJ2-5	CAISESDRQETQYF	TGTGCCATCAGTGAGTCGGACAGACAAGAGACCCAGTACTTC
TRBV7-9	-	-	TRBJ1-6	CASSSQASNSPLHF	TGTGCCAGCAGCTCGCAAGCTTCTAATTCACCCCTCCACTTT
TRBV19	-	-	TRBJ1-1	CASSTGTPQSEAFF	TGTGCCAGTAGTACTGGGACACCACAGTCGGAAGCTTTCTTT
TRBV10-2	-	TRBD2	TRBJ2-3	CASSGQGTSGGDTQYF	TGCGCCAGCAGTGGACAAGGGACTAGCGGGGGGGATACGCAGTATTTT
TRBV5-1	once	TRBD1	TRBJ2-1	CASTWDSYNEQFF	TGCGCCAGCACCTGGGACAGCTACAATGAGCAGTTCTTC
TRBV2	-	TRBD1	TRBJ1-1	CASRTGPSPEAFF	TGTGCCAGTCGGACAGGCCCCTCTCCTGAAGCTTTCTTT
TRBV11-2	-	-	TRBJ2-3	CASSFVPTGRERTDTQYF	TGTGCCAGCAGCTTCGTTCCCACCGGGCGGGAACGCACAGATACGCAGTATTTT
TRBV18	-	-	TRBJ1-6	CASSSGFNSPLHF	TGTGCCAGCTCCAGCGGATTTAATTCACCCCTCCACTTT
TRBV5-1	-	-	TRBJ2-5	CASSLGQEETQYF	TGCGCCAGCAGCTTGGGACAAGAAGAGACCCAGTACTTC
TRBV5-1	-	TRBD1	TRBJ2-5	CASHRQGPQETQYF	TGCGCCAGTCATAGACAGGGGCCTCAAGAGACCCAGTACTTC
TRBV18	-	TRBD1	TRBJ1-5	CASSLQGADQPQHF	TGTGCCAGCTCACTACAGGGGGCGGATCAGCCCCAGCATTTT
TRBV6-5	-	-	TRBJ2-7	CAITDSSHEQYF	TGTGCCATCACGGACAGCTCCCACGAGCAGTACTTC
TRBV5-1	-	TRBD1	TRBJ1-5	CANRDRGPHHGNQPQHF	TGCGCCAACCGGGACAGGGGGCCCCACCATGGCAATCAGCCCCAGCATTTT
TRBV2	once	TRBD1	TRBJ2-5	CASSDKPQGIGETQYF	TGTGCCAGCAGTGATAAACCACAGGGGATAGGGGAGACCCAGTACTTC
TRBV18	-	TRBD2	TRBJ2-3	CASSRGTSGGTDTQYF	TGTGCCAGCTCACGGGGGACTAGCGGGGGAACTGATACGCAGTATTTT
TRBV5-4	-	TRBD1	TRBJ1-4	CASSLGPRGSEKLFF	TGTGCCAGCAGCCTGGGACCCAGGGGGAGTGAAAAACTGTTTTTT
TRBV19	few	TRBD1	TRBJ1-6	CASSIGQGNSPLHF	TGTGCCAGTAGTATAGGACAGGGAAATTCACCCCTCCACTTT
TRBV14	once	-	TRBJ1-1	CASSQDRSLWYTEAFF	TGTGCCAGCAGCCAAGATCGGAGCCTGTGGTACACTGAAGCTTTCTTT
TRBV24-1	-	TRBD1	TRBJ2-2	CATSERGTGNTGELFF	TGTGCCACCAGTGAACGCGGGACAGGGAACACCGGGGAGCTGTTTTTT
TRBV6-6	-	TRBD1	TRBJ2-1	CASSSPGTGDEQFF	TGTGCCAGCAGTTCCCCCGGGACAGGGGATGAGCAGTTCTTC
TRBV19	-	-	TRBJ1-3	CATRRNSGNTIYF	TGTGCCACCAGGAGGAACTCTGGAAACACCATATATTTT
TRBV30	-	-	TRBJ2-2	CALGSIGELFF	TGTGCCCTGGGGAGCATCGGGGAGCTGTTTTTT
TRBV30	-	TRBD1	TRBJ1-5	CAWSGGQPNQPQHF	TGTGCCTGGAGTGGGGGACAGCCCAATCAGCCCCAGCATTTT
TRBV19	-	-	TRBJ1-5	CASSTGGWGLDPQHF	TGTGCCAGTAGTACGGGGGGGTGGGGGCTCGATCCCCAGCATTTT
TRBV2	-	-	TRBJ2-1	CASSEGRGAYNEQFF	TGTGCCAGCAGTGAGGGCAGGGGTGCCTACAATGAGCAGTTCTTC
TRBV18	-	-	TRBJ1-2	CASSPIDSINYGYTF	TGTGCCAGCTCACCAATTGACAGCATTAACTATGGCTACACCTTC